This T cell receptor beta chain was recorded in a study of STAT5B mutations in CD4+ large granular lymphocyte leukemia. General study results and limits: No patients shared main leukemic clonotypes, though roughly 27% appeared at low frequency elsewhere.

TCRdb's table, derived via immunoSEQ multiplex PCR, lists solely in-frame clones and lacks some. The sample shows over 35,000 clones, over 75% of them seen only once. Turning to this clone: Its specificity is unknown.

Healthy controls were blood donor buffy coats. Input material: CD4+ T cells from blood buffy coats. This clonotype was sampled from a human donor in good health.

CDR3 in amino acids: CASSLARAYEAFF. The DNA of the CDR3 is TGTGCCAGCAGCTTAGCCCGGGCTTATGAAGCTTTCTTT. The rearrangement uses TRBV7-9 and TRBJ1-1; D not certain. In germline, CDR1 is SEHNR, CDR2 FQNEAQ (reference sequence). The V gene lost 0 bases and the J gene lost 7 bases, with 9 bases spanning the gap. The CDR3 covers 13 residues.